This is a list of T cell receptor beta chains from one sample in a study of shared clonotypes between healthy human individuals. Produced via immunoSEQ multiplex PCR; TCRdb's table is partial and in-frame only. This sample yields hundreds of thousands of clones, of which 55% to 85% are seen a single time; more than 1.5% belongs to the top ten. Input material: memory CD4+ T cells sorted from blood. These receptors came from a woman aged 25 to 39 in good health. Both conserved end residues are part of each CDR3. Each record gives: D gene, clone size, J gene, V gene, CDR3 DNA, CDR3 protein. A D gene is named only where the DNA matches it firmly. Not every row has a clone size; where given, it reads once, few, many or a size class.

D: NA
size: once
J: TRBJ2-1
V: TRBV27
DNA: TGTGCCAGCAGTTTATCGGTCAATAGGGGTTCGGGCGATGAGCAGTTCTTC
CDR3: CASSLSVNRGSGDEQFF

D: TRBD1
size: NA
J: TRBJ1-2
V: TRBV5-4
DNA: TGTGCCAGCAGCTTTCCGGGACAGAGGACAAATGGCTACACCTTC
CDR3: CASSFPGQRTNGYTF

D: NA
size: many
J: TRBJ2-3
V: TRBV28
DNA: TGTGCCAGCAGTTTCGCCAGAGATACGCAGTATTTT
CDR3: CASSFARDTQYF

D: NA
size: NA
J: TRBJ1-4
V: TRBV7-9
DNA: TGTGCCAGCAGCAAGGCGATCCTCAATGAAAAACTGTTTTTT
CDR3: CASSKAILNEKLFF

D: NA
size: NA
J: TRBJ2-7
V: TRBV28
DNA: TGTGCGACAGGCGTTAGCGGTAGCTCCTACGAGCAGTACTTC
CDR3: CATGVSGSSYEQYF

D: NA
size: NA
J: TRBJ1-1
V: TRBV10-2
DNA: TGCGCCAGCAGTGAGATAAAAAACACTGAAGCTTTCTTT
CDR3: CASSEIKNTEAFF

D: NA
size: NA
J: TRBJ1-5
V: TRBV2
DNA: TGTGCCAGCAGTGAAGGGTCGGGGATGCCCCAGCATTTT
CDR3: CASSEGSGMPQHF

D: NA
size: NA
J: TRBJ1-5
V: TRBV19
DNA: TGTGCCAGTAGGACCACAGGGTTGGTCAATCAGCCCCAGCATTTT
CDR3: CASRTTGLVNQPQHF

D: NA
size: NA
J: TRBJ2-2
V: TRBV7-6
DNA: TGTGCCAGCAGCTTAGCGACTAGTGGACCCACCGGGGAGCTGTTTTTT
CDR3: CASSLATSGPTGELFF

D: TRBD2
size: NA
J: TRBJ2-4
V: TRBV5-6
DNA: TGTGCCAGCAGCTGGGGACTAGCAGACATGCTAGCCAAAAACATTCAGTACTTC
CDR3: CASSWGLADMLAKNIQYF

D: TRBD1
size: NA
J: TRBJ2-1
V: TRBV7-3
DNA: TGTGCCAGCAGCCCCAGGGACAGGGGGAAGCATGAGCAGTTCTTC
CDR3: CASSPRDRGKHEQFF

D: NA
size: NA
J: TRBJ2-7
V: TRBV28
DNA: TGTGCCAGCAGTTTACAGTTCTCCTACGAGCAGTACTTC
CDR3: CASSLQFSYEQYF

D: TRBD2
size: NA
J: TRBJ2-1
V: TRBV27
DNA: TGTGCCAGCAGTACCCGACTAGCGGGAGGGCCGAGTAATGAGCAGTTCTTC
CDR3: CASSTRLAGGPSNEQFF

D: TRBD2
size: NA
J: TRBJ2-3
V: TRBV6-5
DNA: TGTGCCAGCAGTTCCCGGCTAGCGGGGAGCACAGATACGCAGTATTTT
CDR3: CASSSRLAGSTDTQYF

D: NA
size: once
J: TRBJ1-5
V: TRBV11-2
DNA: TGTGCCAGCAGCTCCTACGATAGCAATCAGCCCCAGCATTTT
CDR3: CASSSYDSNQPQHF

D: TRBD1
size: NA
J: TRBJ2-7
V: TRBV5-1
DNA: TGCGCCAGCAGCTTGGTCCCCGGCCAGGGGGCTAGGGGTTCCTACGAGCAGTACTTC
CDR3: CASSLVPGQGARGSYEQYF

D: NA
size: NA
J: TRBJ2-3
V: TRBV7-3
DNA: TGTGCCAGCAGCTCGTTAGGGATTTCTACAGATACGCAGTATTTT
CDR3: CASSSLGISTDTQYF

D: NA
size: NA
J: TRBJ2-7
V: TRBV7-3
DNA: TGTGCCAGCAGCCCTTCGGACGGGACCTACGAGCAGTACTTC
CDR3: CASSPSDGTYEQYF

D: TRBD1
size: NA
J: TRBJ2-3
V: TRBV18
DNA: TGTGCCAGCTCACCGGGGACAGGAACAGATACGCAGTATTTT
CDR3: CASSPGTGTDTQYF

D: TRBD1
size: NA
J: TRBJ2-5
V: TRBV2
DNA: TGTGCCAGCAGCTCACAGGGGGCTACAAAGACCCAGTACTTC
CDR3: CASSSQGATKTQYF

D: TRBD2
size: NA
J: TRBJ2-7
V: TRBV10-3
DNA: TGTGCCATAACAGCGGGAGGCTACGCCTACGAGCAGTACTTC
CDR3: CAITAGGYAYEQYF

D: TRBD2
size: NA
J: TRBJ2-5
V: TRBV5-4
DNA: TGTGCCAGCAGCTTACCGACTAGCGGGGAAGAGACCCAGTACTTC
CDR3: CASSLPTSGEETQYF